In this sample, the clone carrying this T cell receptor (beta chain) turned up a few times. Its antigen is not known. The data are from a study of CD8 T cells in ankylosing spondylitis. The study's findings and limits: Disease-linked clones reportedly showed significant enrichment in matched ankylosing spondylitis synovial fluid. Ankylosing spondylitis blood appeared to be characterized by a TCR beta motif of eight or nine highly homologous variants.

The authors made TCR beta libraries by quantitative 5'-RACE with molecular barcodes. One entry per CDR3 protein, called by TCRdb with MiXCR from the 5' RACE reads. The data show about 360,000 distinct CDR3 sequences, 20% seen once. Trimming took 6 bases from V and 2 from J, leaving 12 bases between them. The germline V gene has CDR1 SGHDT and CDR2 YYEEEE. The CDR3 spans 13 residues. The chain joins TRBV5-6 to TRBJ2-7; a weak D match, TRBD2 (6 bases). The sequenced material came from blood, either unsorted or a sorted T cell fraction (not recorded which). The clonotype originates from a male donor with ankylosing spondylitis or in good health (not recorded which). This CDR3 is CASKGWGAYEQYF. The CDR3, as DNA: TGTGCCAGCAAAGGATGGGGGGCCTACGAGCAGTACTTC.